This T cell receptor (beta chain) was recovered during a study of Tregs in tolerant kidney transplant recipients. Study background: Related graft donors supplied nonmyeloablative bone marrow transplants, and mixed chimerism was transient. General study findings and limits: Changing PCR primers prevented nucleotide comparison between some patients' samples. Biological reproducibility was not directly addressed, but technical replication error appeared minimal.

This clone was seen only once. Its antigen is currently unknown. Libraries were prepared by immunoSEQ multiplex PCR; TCRdb keeps only in-frame clonotypes and omits some of them. The sample yields roughly 66,000 clones, around nine tenths seen once. V dropped 7 bases and J dropped 8 bases, with 21 bases sitting between them. This CDR3 comprises 15 residues. Germline assignment: CDR1 LNHDA and CDR2 SQIVND (reference sequence). The J gene is TRBJ1-5, the V gene TRBV19; a weak D match, TRBD1 (6 bases). Here the sequenced sample was CD8+ T cells from blood, taken before the transplant. The clonotype originates from a human donor who received a combined kidney and bone marrow transplant. The CDR3 region is CASNFWAGAFEPQHF. CDR3 nucleotide sequence: TGTGCCAGTAATTTTTGGGCAGGGGCTTTTGAGCCCCAGCATTTT. The full variable domain, with the rest looked up from reference TRBV19 and TRBJ1-5, is DGGITQSPKYLFRKEGQNVTLSCEQNLNHDAMYWYRQDPGQGLRLIYYSQIVNDFQKGDIAEGYSVSREKKESFPLTVTSAQKNPTAFYLCASNFWAGAFEPQHFGDGTRLSIL.